This record looks at one T cell receptor beta chain sequence and its context. Generated by immunoSEQ multiplex PCR, the TCRdb table keeps only in-frame clones and is missing some. The profile covers over 80,000 clones, with approximately 90% appearing a single time and around 0.43% taken by the ten largest. Researchers took blood at baseline, on cycle 4 day 1, and on cycle 7 day 1. The entry originates in a study of OX40 agonist ivuxolimab in advanced cancers. Overall study context: The dose of intravenous ivuxolimab that patients received every 2 weeks ranged from 0.01 to 10 mg/kg. Head and neck, renal cell, melanoma or hepatocellular carcinoma were the cancers that dose-escalation patients had.

CDR3 length equals 12 residues. V lost 9 bases and J 9 bases, leaving 17 bases between the germline ends. Germline values: CDR1 MDHEN, CDR2 SYDVKM. The TCR sequence derives from an adult with an advanced solid tumor such as melanoma, head and neck, liver or kidney cancer. The specimen comprised CD4+ or CD8+ T cells sorted from blood, sampled in a trial of the OX40 agonist ivuxolimab. The chain couples TRBV28 to TRBJ1-1, with unresolved D. The CDR3 loop reads CASRGTSAKAFF. The CDR3 DNA sequence: TGTGCCAGTCGGGGTACGAGTGCAAAAGCTTTCTTT. Filled out from reference TRBV28 and TRBJ1-1, the complete variable domain reads DVKVTQSSRYLVKRTGEKVFLECVQDMDHENMFWYRQDPGLGLRLIYFSYDVKMKEKGDIPEGYSVSREKKERFSLILESASTNQTSMYLCASRGTSAKAFFGQGTRLTVV.